This is a list of T cell receptor beta chains from one sample in a study of PD-1 blockade in classical Hodgkin lymphoma. The method was immunoSEQ multiplex PCR; TCRdb's version includes in-frame clones alone and lacks a portion of them. The sample records approximately 27,000 clones, 85% to 90% being singletons. The sequencing here drew on peripheral blood mononuclear cells (PBMCs), taken at baseline. The source is a human donor with classical Hodgkin lymphoma. CDR3s include the opening cysteine and the closing phenylalanine or tryptophan. The D gene is left open where the match is weak. A clone size is listed for some rows: how often the clone was seen (once, few, many), or a class if it is expanded.

j_call d_call v_call clone_size cdr3_nt cdr3_aa
TRBJ1-2 TRBD1 TRBV5-4 . TGTGCCAGCACCCTCGACAGGGCAGACTATGGCTACACCTTC CASTLDRADYGYTF
TRBJ1-4 . TRBV30 . TGTGCCTGGAGTTCGATTAATGAAAAACTGTTTTTT CAWSSINEKLFF
TRBJ2-7 TRBD1 TRBV11-3 . TGTGCCAGCAGCGACAGGGGGATTGGGGAGCAGTACTTC CASSDRGIGEQYF
TRBJ1-2 . TRBV6-5 . TGTGCCAGCAGTTCGGGGATTTCTGGCTACACCTTC CASSSGISGYTF
TRBJ1-4 TRBD1 TRBV4-3 . TGCGCCAGCAGCCAAACAGGGGGAGTCGAAAAACTGTTTTTT CASSQTGGVEKLFF
TRBJ2-3 . TRBV5-1 . TGCGCCAGCAGCTTAGACAGAGGGACAGATACGCAGTATTTT CASSLDRGTDTQYF
TRBJ2-2 . TRBV5-6 . TGTGCCAGCAGCTTAGGAGGGGGAAACACCGGGGAGCTGTTTTTT CASSLGGGNTGELFF
TRBJ2-2 TRBD1 TRBV5-1 . TGCGCCAGCAGCTTCCGGGACAGAAACACCGGGGAGCTGTTTTTT CASSFRDRNTGELFF
TRBJ2-2 . TRBV11-2 . TGTGCCAGCAGCTCCCCCAGTTATTTAGGCACCGGGGAGCTGTTTTTT CASSSPSYLGTGELFF
TRBJ2-1 TRBD2 TRBV5-1 . TGCGCCAGCAGCCAGGGACTAGCAAGTCTCAATGAGCAGTTCTTC CASSQGLASLNEQFF
TRBJ1-5 . TRBV6-1 . TGTGCCAGCAGTGAAGCGCATTGGCAGCGGCAGCCCCAGCATTTT CASSEAHWQRQPQHF
TRBJ2-3 TRBD2 TRBV18 . TGTGCCAGCTCGAGGACTAGCGGGGGGCCCGATACGCAGTATTTT CASSRTSGGPDTQYF
TRBJ2-1 TRBD2 TRBV6-6 . TGTGCCAGCAGTTCCGGGACTAGCGGGGTTAATGAGCAGTTCTTC CASSSGTSGVNEQFF
TRBJ2-7 TRBD2 TRBV5-1 few TGCGCCAGCAGTCATAGCGGGGCCTACGAGCAGTACTTC CASSHSGAYEQYF
TRBJ2-7 . TRBV6-5 . TGTGCCAGCAGTTACGCTGGACTGCTCTACGAGCAGTACTTC CASSYAGLLYEQYF
TRBJ2-5 . TRBV7-9 . TGTGCCAGCAGCTTTCGTGGTATTTCAGAGACCCAGTACTTC CASSFRGISETQYF
TRBJ2-7 TRBD1 TRBV7-6 . TGTGCCAGCAGCTGGGGACAGTCTAGCTACGAGCAGTACTTC CASSWGQSSYEQYF
TRBJ1-1 . TRBV19 . TGTGCCACCACCCCGATGGAGGGATGGGCCACTGAAGCTTTCTTT CATTPMEGWATEAFF
TRBJ1-6 . TRBV18 . TGTGCCAGCTCACGACCGGGGCTATCGGATTCACCCCTCCACTTT CASSRPGLSDSPLHF
TRBJ2-5 . TRBV5-1 . TGCGCCAGCAGCTTGGGTGTTGGCCAAGAGACCCAGTACTTC CASSLGVGQETQYF
TRBJ2-1 TRBD1 TRBV5-1 . TGCGCCAGCAGCGAGGGGACAGGTGGGGGTGAGCAGTTCTTC CASSEGTGGGEQFF
TRBJ2-7 . TRBV5-1 . TGCGCCAGCAGCTTGGGGGACGGGCCCTACGAGCAGTACTTC CASSLGDGPYEQYF
TRBJ1-1 . TRBV7-9 . TGTGCCAGCAGCCCGGGCCAGTGGAACACTGAAGCTTTCTTT CASSPGQWNTEAFF
TRBJ1-5 . TRBV6-1 . TGTGCCAGCAACGGACCGAATAGCAATCAGCCCCAGCATTTT CASNGPNSNQPQHF
TRBJ2-7 . TRBV6-5 . TGTGCCAGCAGTCTACAGGTAACCTACGAGCAGTACTTC CASSLQVTYEQYF
TRBJ2-5 . TRBV27 . TGTGCCAGCAGTACCCGGAGGGATGGAGAGACCCAGTACTTC CASSTRRDGETQYF
TRBJ1-1 TRBD1 TRBV5-1 . TGCGCCAGCAGCCTCCAACCGGGACAGGGACGGAACACTGAAGCTTTCTTT CASSLQPGQGRNTEAFF
TRBJ1-4 TRBD1 TRBV11-2 . TGTGCCAGCAGCTCACCGGGACAGGAAAATGAAAAACTGTTTTTT CASSSPGQENEKLFF
TRBJ2-7 . TRBV6-1 . TGTGCCAGCAGTGAAGGCGAAATATACGAGCAGTACTTC CASSEGEIYEQYF
TRBJ1-4 . TRBV7-2 . TGTGCCAGCAGCGCGACGAGCGGCCTTAATGAAAAACTGTTTTTT CASSATSGLNEKLFF
TRBJ1-4 . TRBV19 . TGTGCCAGTAGTAGAATAGAGGGAAAACTGTTTTTT CASSRIEGKLFF
TRBJ1-6 . TRBV5-1 . TGCGCCAGCAGCTTTTCACCAGAAAATAATTCACCCCTCCACTTT CASSFSPENNSPLHF
TRBJ1-4 TRBD1 TRBV9 . TGTGCCAGCAGCGGGACAGGGGGCTTTACTAATGAAAAACTGTTTTTT CASSGTGGFTNEKLFF
TRBJ2-7 TRBD2 TRBV6-1 once TGTGCCAGCAGTGAAGGGCTAGCGGGGGGGGGCGACGAGCAGTACTTC CASSEGLAGGGDEQYF
TRBJ1-4 . TRBV7-8 . TGTGCCAGCAGCTTAGGCAGAACTAATGAAAAACTGTTTTTT CASSLGRTNEKLFF
TRBJ2-7 . TRBV5-1 . TGCGCCAGCAGCCCTGTGCAGGGGAGTTCGTCCGAGCAGTACTTC CASSPVQGSSSEQYF
TRBJ1-1 . TRBV7-9 . TGTGCCAGCAGCTTAGAATCGTTAAGGTTAGGGGGCACTGAAGCTTTCTTT CASSLESLRLGGTEAFF
TRBJ1-1 . TRBV5-1 . TGCGCCAGCAGCTTGGCAGGCCCCGGGTACACTGAAGCTTTCTTT CASSLAGPGYTEAFF
TRBJ1-3 . TRBV19 . TGTGCCAGTAATACCCGGTTGGGCCGCATCTCTGGAAACACCATATATTTT CASNTRLGRISGNTIYF
TRBJ1-2 . TRBV6-6 once TGTGCCAGCAGTTATTCGGCAGGGAATGGCTACACCTTC CASSYSAGNGYTF
TRBJ2-5 TRBD2 TRBV11-2 . TGTGCCAGCAGCTTGTGGCGGGGGGAAGAGACCCAGTACTTC CASSLWRGEETQYF
TRBJ2-3 TRBD2 TRBV19 . TGTGCCAGTAGTATCGGGTTACTGGGCGGGAGGGATACGCAGTATTTT CASSIGLLGGRDTQYF
TRBJ2-5 . TRBV7-2 . TGTGCCAGCAGCTTAGGTTTACAGCAAGAGACCCAGTACTTC CASSLGLQQETQYF
TRBJ1-4 . TRBV5-1 . TGCGCCAGCAGCGGAATACAAGGGAAGAATGAAAAACTGTTTTTT CASSGIQGKNEKLFF
TRBJ2-7 . TRBV6-5 . TGTGCCAGCAACGGACTCGGGACACCCTCGTACGAGCAGTACTTC CASNGLGTPSYEQYF
TRBJ2-3 . TRBV7-9 . TGTGCCAGCAGCTTAGGGGCAGACACAGATACGCAGTATTTT CASSLGADTDTQYF